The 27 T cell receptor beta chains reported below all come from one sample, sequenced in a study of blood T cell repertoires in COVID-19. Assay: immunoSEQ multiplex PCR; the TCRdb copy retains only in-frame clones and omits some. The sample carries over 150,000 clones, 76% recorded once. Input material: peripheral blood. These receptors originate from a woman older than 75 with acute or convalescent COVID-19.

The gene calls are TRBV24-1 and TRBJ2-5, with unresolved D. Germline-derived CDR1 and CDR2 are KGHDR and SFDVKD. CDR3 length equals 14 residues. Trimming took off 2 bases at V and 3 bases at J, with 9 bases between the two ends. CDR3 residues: CATSDSGTEETQYF. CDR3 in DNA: TGTGCCACCAGTGATTCGGGTACCGAAGAGACCCAGTACTTC.

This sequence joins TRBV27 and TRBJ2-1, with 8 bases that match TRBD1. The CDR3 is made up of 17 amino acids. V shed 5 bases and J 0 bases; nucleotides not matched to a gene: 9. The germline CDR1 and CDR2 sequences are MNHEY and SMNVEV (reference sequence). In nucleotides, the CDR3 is TGTGCCAGCAGTCCCGACACCGGGACAGGCTCCTACAATGAGCAGTTCTTC. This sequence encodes CASSPDTGTGSYNEQFF.

The chain's CDR3 is CASSHRDRAPDTQYF. CDR3 DNA sequence: TGTGCCAGCAGCCACCGGGACAGGGCCCCAGATACGCAGTATTTT. V is TRBV3-1 (or the pseudogene TRBV3-2) and J is TRBJ2-3, with 9 bases aligning to TRBD1. The CDR3 is 15 amino acids. J gave up 4 bases and V 3 bases, and 5 bases lay outside the gene matches. Germline V gene data show CDR1 as LGHDT and CDR2 as YNNKEL (reference sequence).

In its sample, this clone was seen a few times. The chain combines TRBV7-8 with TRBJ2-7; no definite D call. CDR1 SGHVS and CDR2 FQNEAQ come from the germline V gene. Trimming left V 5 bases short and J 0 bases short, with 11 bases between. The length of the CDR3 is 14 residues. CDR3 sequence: CASSPITFSYEQYF. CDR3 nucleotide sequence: TGTGCCAGCAGCCCGATTACTTTCTCCTACGAGCAGTACTTC.

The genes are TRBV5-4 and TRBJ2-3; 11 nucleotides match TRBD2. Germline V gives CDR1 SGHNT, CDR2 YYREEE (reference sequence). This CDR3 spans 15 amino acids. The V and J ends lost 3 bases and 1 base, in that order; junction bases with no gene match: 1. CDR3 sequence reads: CASSSGLAGTDTQYF. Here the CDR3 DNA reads TGTGCCAGCAGCTCGGGACTAGCGGGCACAGATACGCAGTATTTT. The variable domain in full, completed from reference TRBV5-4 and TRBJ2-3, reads ETGVTQSPTHLIKTRGQQVTLRCSSQSGHNTVSWYQQALGQGPQFIFQYYREEENGRGNFPPRFSGLQFPNYSSELNVNALELDDSALYLCASSSGLAGTDTQYFGPGTRLTVL.

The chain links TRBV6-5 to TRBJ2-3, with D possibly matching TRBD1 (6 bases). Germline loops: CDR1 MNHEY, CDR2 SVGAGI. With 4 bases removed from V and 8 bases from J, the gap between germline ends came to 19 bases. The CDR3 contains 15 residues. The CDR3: CASSSTTGLRGTQYF. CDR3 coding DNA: TGTGCCAGCAGTTCCACCACAGGGCTCCGGGGTACGCAGTATTTT.

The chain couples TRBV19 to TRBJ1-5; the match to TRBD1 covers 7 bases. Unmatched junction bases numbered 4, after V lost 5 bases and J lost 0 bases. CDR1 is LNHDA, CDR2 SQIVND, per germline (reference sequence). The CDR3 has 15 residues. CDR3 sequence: CASSGGGYSNQPQHF. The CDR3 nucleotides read TGTGCCAGTAGTGGAGGGGGCTATAGCAATCAGCCCCAGCATTTT. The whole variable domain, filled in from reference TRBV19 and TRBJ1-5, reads DGGITQSPKYLFRKEGQNVTLSCEQNLNHDAMYWYRQDPGQGLRLIYYSQIVNDFQKGDIAEGYSVSREKKESFPLTVTSAQKNPTAFYLCASSGGGYSNQPQHFGDGTRLSIL.

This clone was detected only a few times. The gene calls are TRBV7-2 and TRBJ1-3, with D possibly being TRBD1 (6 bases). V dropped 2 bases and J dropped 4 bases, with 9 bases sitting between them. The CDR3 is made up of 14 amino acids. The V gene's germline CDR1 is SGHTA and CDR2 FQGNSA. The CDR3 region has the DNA TGTGCCAGCAGCTTACAGGGGCCCGGAAACACCATATATTTT. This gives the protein CASSLQGPGNTIYF. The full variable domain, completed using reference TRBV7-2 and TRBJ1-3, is GAGVSQSPSNKVTEKGKDVELRCDPISGHTALYWYRQSLGQGLEFLIYFQGNSAPDKSGLPSDRFSAERTGGSVSTLTIQRTQQEDSAVYLCASSLQGPGNTIYFGEGSWLTVV.

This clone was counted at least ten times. The CDR3, as DNA: TGTGCCAGCAGCTTAGACCAGGGTAACTATGGCTACACCTTC. Its protein product is CASSLDQGNYGYTF. V is TRBV7-9 and J is TRBJ1-2; perhaps TRBD1 as D (5 bases). The V end was cut by 1 base, the J end by 1 base, with 7 bases between. CDR1 SEHNR and CDR2 FQNEAQ come from the germline V gene (reference sequence). CDR3 length: 14 residues.

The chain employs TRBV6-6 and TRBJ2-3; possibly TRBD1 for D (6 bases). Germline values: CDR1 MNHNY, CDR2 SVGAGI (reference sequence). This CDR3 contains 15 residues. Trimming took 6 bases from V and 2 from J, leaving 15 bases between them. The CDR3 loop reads CASSPGQLPTDTQYF. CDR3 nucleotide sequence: TGTGCCAGCAGCCCCGGACAGCTACCCACAGATACGCAGTATTTT.

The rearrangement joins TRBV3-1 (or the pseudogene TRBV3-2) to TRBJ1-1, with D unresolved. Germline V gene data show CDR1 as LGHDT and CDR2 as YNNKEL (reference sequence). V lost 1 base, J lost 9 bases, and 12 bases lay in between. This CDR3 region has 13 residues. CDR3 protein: CASSQAVGRQAFF. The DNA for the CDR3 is TGTGCCAGCAGCCAAGCCGTCGGTCGCCAAGCTTTCTTT.

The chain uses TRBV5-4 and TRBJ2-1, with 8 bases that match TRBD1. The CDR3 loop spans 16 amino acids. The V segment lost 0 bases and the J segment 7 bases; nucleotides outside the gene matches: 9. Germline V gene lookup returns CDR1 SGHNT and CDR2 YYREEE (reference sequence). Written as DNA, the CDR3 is TGTGCCAGCAGCTTGGGGGCGCAGGGGGCTTTGAATGAGCAGTTCTTC. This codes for CASSLGAQGALNEQFF.

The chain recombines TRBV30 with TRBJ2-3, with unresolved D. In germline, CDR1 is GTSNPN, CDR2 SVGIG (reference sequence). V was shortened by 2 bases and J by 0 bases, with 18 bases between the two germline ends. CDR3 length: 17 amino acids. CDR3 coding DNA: TGTGCCTGGAGTCTATCTTGGGTCAGCGAGAGCACAGATACGCAGTATTTT. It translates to CAWSLSWVSESTDTQYF.

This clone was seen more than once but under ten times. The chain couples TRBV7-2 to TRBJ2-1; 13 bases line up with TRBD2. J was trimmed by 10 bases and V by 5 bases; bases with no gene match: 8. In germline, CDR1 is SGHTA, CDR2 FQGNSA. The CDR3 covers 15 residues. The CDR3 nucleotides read TGTGCCAGCAGCCCCGGGACTAGCGGGACACAGGAGCAGTTCTTC. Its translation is CASSPGTSGTQEQFF.

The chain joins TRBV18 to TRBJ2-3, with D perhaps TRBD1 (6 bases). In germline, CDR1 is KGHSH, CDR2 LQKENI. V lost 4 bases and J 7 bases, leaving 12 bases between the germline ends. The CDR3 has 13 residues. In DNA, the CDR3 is TGTGCCAGCTCACTGGAACAGGGAAATACGCAGTATTTT. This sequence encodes CASSLEQGNTQYF. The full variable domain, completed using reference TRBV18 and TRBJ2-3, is NAGVMQNPRHLVRRRGQEARLRCSPMKGHSHVYWYRQLPEEGLKFMVYLQKENIIDESGMPKERFSAEFPKEGPSILRIQQVVRGDSAAYFCASSLEQGNTQYFGPGTRLTVL.

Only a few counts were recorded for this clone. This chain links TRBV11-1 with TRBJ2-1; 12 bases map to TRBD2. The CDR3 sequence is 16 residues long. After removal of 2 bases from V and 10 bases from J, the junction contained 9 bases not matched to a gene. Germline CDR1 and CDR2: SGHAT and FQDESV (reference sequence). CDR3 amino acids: CASSLKRLAGGGEQFF. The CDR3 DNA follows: TGTGCCAGCAGCTTAAAACGCCTAGCGGGAGGGGGAGAGCAGTTCTTC.

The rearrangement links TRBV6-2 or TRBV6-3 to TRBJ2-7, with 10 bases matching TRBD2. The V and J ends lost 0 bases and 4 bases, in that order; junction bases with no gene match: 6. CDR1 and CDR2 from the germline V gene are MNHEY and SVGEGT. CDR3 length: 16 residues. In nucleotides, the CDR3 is TGTGCCAGCAGTTACTCTCTCCTAGCGGGAGCGTACGAGCAGTACTTC. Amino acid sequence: CASSYSLLAGAYEQYF.

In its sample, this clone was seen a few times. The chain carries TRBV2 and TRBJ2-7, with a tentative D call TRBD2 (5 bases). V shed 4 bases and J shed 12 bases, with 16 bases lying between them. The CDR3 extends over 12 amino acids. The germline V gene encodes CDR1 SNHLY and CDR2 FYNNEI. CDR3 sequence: CASSGTENFAYF. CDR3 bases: TGTGCCAGCAGTGGGACTGAAAATTTTGCGTACTTC.

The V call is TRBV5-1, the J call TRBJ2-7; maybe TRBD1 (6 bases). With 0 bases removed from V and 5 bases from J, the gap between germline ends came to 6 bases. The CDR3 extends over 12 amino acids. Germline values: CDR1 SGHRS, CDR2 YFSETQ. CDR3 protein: CASSLDRDEQYF. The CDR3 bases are TGCGCCAGCAGCTTGGACAGGGACGAGCAGTACTTC.

The CDR3 DNA sequence: TGTGCCAGTATGCAGGCAGGCATCGGGCCCCAGCATTTT. Translation gives CASMQAGIGPQHF. The rearrangement links TRBV19 to TRBJ1-5; D is uncertain. The CDR3 consists of 13 residues. The ends were cut back, 7 bases at V and 9 bases at J, with 16 bases in the middle. Germline-derived CDR1 and CDR2 are LNHDA and SQIVND (reference sequence).

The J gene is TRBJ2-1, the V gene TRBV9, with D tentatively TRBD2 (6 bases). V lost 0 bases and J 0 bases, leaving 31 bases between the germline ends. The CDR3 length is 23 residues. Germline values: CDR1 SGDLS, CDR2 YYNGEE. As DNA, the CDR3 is TGTGCCAGCAGCGTAGGGGCCCTTACATTTTCCCGCTTAGTCGGGAGCTCCTACAATGAGCAGTTCTTC. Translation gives CASSVGALTFSRLVGSSYNEQFF.

CDR3 amino acids: CASSSDRGGANEQFF. CDR3 bases: TGTGCCAGCAGCTCCGACAGGGGAGGGGCCAATGAGCAGTTCTTC. The chain is built from TRBV7-9 and TRBJ2-1; a possible D gene is TRBD1 (8 bases). The CDR3 runs to 15 residues. Trimming shortened V by 4 bases and J by 6 bases, and 16 bases separated the two germline ends. The V gene's germline CDR1 is SEHNR and CDR2 FQNEAQ (reference sequence).

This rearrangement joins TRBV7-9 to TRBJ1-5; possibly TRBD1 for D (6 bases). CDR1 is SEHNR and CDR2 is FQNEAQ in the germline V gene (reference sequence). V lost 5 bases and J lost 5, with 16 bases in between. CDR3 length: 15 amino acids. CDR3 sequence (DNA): TGTGCCAGCAGCCCCGTGGGGGCGGGGGATCAGCCCCAGCATTTT. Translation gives CASSPVGAGDQPQHF.

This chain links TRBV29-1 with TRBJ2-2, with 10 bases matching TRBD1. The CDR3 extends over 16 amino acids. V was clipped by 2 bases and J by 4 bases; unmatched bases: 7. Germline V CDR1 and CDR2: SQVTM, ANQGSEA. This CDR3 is CSVEKGQGQGTGELFF. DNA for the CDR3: TGCAGCGTTGAAAAGGGACAGGGGCAGGGCACCGGGGAGCTGTTTTTT.

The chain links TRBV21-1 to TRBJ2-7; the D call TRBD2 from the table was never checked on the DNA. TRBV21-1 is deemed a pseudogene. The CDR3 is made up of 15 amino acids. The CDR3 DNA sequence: TGTGCCAGCAGCAAATGTCAGGGAGGGATGAACGAGCAGTACTTC. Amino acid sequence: CASSKCQGGMNEQYF.

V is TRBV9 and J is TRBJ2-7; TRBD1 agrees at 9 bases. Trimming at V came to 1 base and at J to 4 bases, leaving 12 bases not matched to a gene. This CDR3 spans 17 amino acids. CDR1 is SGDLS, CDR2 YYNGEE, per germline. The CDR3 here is CASSVRPLGQGVYEQYF. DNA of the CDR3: TGTGCCAGCAGCGTACGCCCCCTGGGACAGGGTGTATACGAGCAGTACTTC.

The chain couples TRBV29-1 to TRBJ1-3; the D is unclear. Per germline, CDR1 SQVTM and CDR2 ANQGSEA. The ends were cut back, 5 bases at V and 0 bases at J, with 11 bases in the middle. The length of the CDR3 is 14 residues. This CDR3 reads CSVNPGISGNTIYF. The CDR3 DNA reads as TGCAGCGTTAACCCGGGAATCTCTGGAAACACCATATATTTT.